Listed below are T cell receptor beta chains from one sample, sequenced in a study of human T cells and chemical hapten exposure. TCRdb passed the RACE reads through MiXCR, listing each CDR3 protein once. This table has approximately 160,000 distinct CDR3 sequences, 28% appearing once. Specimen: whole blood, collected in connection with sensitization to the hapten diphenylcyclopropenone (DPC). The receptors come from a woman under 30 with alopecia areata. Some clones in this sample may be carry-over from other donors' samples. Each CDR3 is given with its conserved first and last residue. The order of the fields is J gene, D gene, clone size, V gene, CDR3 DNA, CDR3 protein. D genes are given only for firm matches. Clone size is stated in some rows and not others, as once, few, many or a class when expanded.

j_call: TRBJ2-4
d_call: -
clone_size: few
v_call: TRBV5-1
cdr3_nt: TGCGCCAGCAGGGACCTAGCCAAAAACATTCAGTACTTC
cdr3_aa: CASRDLAKNIQYF

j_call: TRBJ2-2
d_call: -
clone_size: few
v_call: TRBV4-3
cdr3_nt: TGCGCCAGCAGCCTGAGCGGTACGGGGCCCGGGGAGCTGTTTTTT
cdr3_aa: CASSLSGTGPGELFF

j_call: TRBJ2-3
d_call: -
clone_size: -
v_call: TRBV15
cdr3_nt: TGTGCCACCAGACCCCCAACAGGCGATACGCAGTATTTT
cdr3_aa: CATRPPTGDTQYF

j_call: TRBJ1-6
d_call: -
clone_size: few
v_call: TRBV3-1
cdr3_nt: TGTGCCAGCAGCCAAGATTCCTCTCGGGGACCTCTCCACTTT
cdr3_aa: CASSQDSSRGPLHF

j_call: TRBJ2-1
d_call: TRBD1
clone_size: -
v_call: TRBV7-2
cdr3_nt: TGTGCCAGCAGCGTCGGGACAGCCAACAATGAGCAGTTCTTC
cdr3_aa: CASSVGTANNEQFF

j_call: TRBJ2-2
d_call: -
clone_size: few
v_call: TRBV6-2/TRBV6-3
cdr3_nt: TGTGCCAGCAGTCACCAGGGAAGCGGGGAGCTGTTTTTT
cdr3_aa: CASSHQGSGELFF

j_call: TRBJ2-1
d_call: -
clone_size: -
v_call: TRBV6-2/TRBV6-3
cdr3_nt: TGTGCCAGCAGTACCGGGGCCTTCTACAATGAGCAGTTCTTC
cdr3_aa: CASSTGAFYNEQFF

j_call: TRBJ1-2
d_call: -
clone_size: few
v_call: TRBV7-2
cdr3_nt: TGTGCCAGCAGCTTAGCAGGCAGCTATGGCTACACCTTC
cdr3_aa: CASSLAGSYGYTF

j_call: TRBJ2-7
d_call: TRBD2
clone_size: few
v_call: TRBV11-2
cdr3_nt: TGTGCCAGCAGCTTAGGACTAGCCCATCGAAGCTCCTACGAGCAGTACTTC
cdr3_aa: CASSLGLAHRSSYEQYF

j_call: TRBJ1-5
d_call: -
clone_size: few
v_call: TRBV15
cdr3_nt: TGTGCCACCAGCAGAGATAAAGGTCTTGGCAATCAGCCCCAGCATTTT
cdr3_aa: CATSRDKGLGNQPQHF

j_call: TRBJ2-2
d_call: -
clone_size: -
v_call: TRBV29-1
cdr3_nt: TGCAGCGGGGGGGGTCAGGGGGCGATCGGGGAGCTGTTTTTT
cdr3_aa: CSGGGQGAIGELFF

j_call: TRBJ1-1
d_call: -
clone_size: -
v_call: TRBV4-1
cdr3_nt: TGCGCCAGCAGCCAGTACAGGGTTTCCCCTGAAGCTTTCTTT
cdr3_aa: CASSQYRVSPEAFF

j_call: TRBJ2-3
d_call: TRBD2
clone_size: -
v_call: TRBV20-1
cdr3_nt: TGCAGTGCTAGCGGCTGGGCTAGCGGGAGAACAGATACGCAGTATTTT
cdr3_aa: CSASGWASGRTDTQYF

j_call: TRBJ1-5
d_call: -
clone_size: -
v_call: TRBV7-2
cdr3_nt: TGTGCCAGCAGCTTTGTTTCCCTCTTATCCAGGGATCAGCCCCAGCATTTT
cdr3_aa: CASSFVSLLSRDQPQHF

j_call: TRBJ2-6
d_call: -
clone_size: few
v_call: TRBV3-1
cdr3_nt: TGTGCCAGCAGCCAACTCCTCCGGCCTGGGGCCAACGTCCTGACTTTC
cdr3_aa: CASSQLLRPGANVLTF

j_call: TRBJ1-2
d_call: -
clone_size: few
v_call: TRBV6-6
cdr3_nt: TGTGCCAGCAGATCCCAGTTTAACAGGGAGGATCGTTTTGGCTACACCTTC
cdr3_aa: CASRSQFNREDRFGYTF

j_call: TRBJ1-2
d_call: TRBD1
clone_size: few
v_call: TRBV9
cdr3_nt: TGTGCCAGCAGCGTACAACCGGGACAGAAAAACTATGGCTACACCTTC
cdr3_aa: CASSVQPGQKNYGYTF

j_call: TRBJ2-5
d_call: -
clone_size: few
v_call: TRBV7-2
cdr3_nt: TGTGCCAGCAGCCCCTTTAGGGGACAACAAGAGACCCAGTACTTC
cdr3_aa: CASSPFRGQQETQYF

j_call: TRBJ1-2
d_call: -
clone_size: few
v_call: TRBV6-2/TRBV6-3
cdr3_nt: TGTGCCACCGGGGACGGCTATGGCTACACCTTC
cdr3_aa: CATGDGYGYTF

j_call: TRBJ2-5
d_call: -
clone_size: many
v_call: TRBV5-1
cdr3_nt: TGCGCCAGCAGCTTGGAATCAGAGACCCAGTACTTC
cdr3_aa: CASSLESETQYF

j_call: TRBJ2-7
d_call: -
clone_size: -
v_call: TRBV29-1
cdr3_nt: TGCAGCGTTGCCCGGGGTCAGGGGTACGAGCAGTACTTC
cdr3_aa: CSVARGQGYEQYF

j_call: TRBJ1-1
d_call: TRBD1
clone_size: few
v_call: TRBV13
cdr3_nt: TGTGCCAGCAGCTTAAGACAGGGAGTGAACACTGAAGCTTTCTTT
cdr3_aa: CASSLRQGVNTEAFF

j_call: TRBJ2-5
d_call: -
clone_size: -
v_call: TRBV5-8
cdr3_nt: TGTGCCAGCAGCTTTGGACAGATACAAGAGACCCAGTACTTC
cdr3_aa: CASSFGQIQETQYF

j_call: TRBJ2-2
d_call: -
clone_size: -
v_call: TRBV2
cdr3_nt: TGTGCCAGTAGGAAAGGACAGGCCGAGGGAGGCGGGGAGCTGTTTTTT
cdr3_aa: CASRKGQAEGGGELFF

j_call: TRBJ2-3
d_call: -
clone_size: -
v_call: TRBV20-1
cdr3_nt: TGCAGTGCTAGAGATCCAGGGCGTAGGGGTTCGAGCACAGATACGCAGTATTTT
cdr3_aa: CSARDPGRRGSSTDTQYF

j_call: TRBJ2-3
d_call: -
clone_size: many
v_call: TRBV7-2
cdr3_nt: TGTGCCAGCAGCTTACCAGATACGCAGTATTTT
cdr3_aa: CASSLPDTQYF

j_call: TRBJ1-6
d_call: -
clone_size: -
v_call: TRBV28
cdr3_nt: TGTGCCAGTGGGGAGCTTAGCTCCTATAATTCACCCCTCCACTTT
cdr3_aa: CASGELSSYNSPLHF

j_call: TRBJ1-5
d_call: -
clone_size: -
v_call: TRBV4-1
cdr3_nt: TGCGCCAGCAGCCAGTTCTTACAAAATCAGCCCCAGCATTTT
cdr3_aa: CASSQFLQNQPQHF

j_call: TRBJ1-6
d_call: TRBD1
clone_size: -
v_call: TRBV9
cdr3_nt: TGTGCCAGCAGCGTTGACAGGGTATGGGATTCACCCCTCCACTTT
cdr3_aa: CASSVDRVWDSPLHF

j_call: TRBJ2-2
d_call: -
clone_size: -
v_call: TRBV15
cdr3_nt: TGTGCCACCAGCACGTTGGTTGTAACCGGGGAGCTGTTTTTT
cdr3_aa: CATSTLVVTGELFF

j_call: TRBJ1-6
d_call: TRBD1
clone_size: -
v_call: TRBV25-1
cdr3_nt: TGTGCCAGCAGTGAACAGGGACAGGGGTTATCACCCCTCCACTTT
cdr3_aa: CASSEQGQGLSPLHF

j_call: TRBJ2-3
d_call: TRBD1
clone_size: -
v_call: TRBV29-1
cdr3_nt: TGCAGCGCCCTGACAGGGGGCAACTATTTT
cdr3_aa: CSALTGGNYF

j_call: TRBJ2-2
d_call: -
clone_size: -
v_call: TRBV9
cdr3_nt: TGTGCCAGCAGCGTTACCCACGACACCGGGGAGCTGTTTTTT
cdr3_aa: CASSVTHDTGELFF

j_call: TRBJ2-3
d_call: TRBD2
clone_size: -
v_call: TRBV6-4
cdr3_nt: TGTGCCAGCAGTGACCTAGCGGGAGGCCCAGATACGCAGTATTTT
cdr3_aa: CASSDLAGGPDTQYF

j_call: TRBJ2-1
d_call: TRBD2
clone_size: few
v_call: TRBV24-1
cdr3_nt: TGTGCCACCAGTGACCCGGGGGGGGGCTCCTACAATGAGCAGTTCTTC
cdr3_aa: CATSDPGGGSYNEQFF